Listed here are 19 T cell receptor beta chains from one sample, sequenced in a study of blood T cell repertoires in COVID-19. Clones were sequenced by immunoSEQ multiplex PCR, and TCRdb holds only the in-frame ones, with some missing. The sample lists 170,000 or so clones; almost 85% were seen once. Sample: peripheral blood. These receptors originate from a man between 18 and 35 years old with active or convalescent COVID-19.

This chain connects TRBV5-4 to TRBJ1-1; D is perhaps TRBD1 (6 bases). V lost 4 bases and J 4 bases, leaving 20 bases between the germline ends. The CDR3 totals 16 residues. Germline V gene sequence: CDR1 SGHNT, CDR2 YYREEE (reference sequence). The CDR3 DNA reads TGTGCCAGCAGCCGGGGGGCGGAGGCCGGGGGCACTGAAGCTTTCTTT. This translates into CASSRGAEAGGTEAFF.

This clone was counted only a few times. The chain has TRBV14 and TRBJ1-2; 10 bases line up with TRBD1. Germline V gene lookup returns CDR1 SGHDN and CDR2 FVKESK. Germline trimming cut 1 base from V and 3 bases from J; bases unmatched to any gene: 2. The CDR3 sequence is 15 residues long. For the CDR3, the DNA is TGTGCCAGCAGCCAAGCGACAGGGGGCCACTATGGCTACACCTTC. Protein sequence: CASSQATGGHYGYTF. The complete variable domain, with remaining parts taken from reference TRBV14 and TRBJ1-2, reads EAGVTQFPSHSVIEKGQTVTLRCDPISGHDNLYWYRRVMGKEIKFLLHFVKESKQDESGMPNNRFLAERTGGTYSTLKVQPAELEDSGVYFCASSQATGGHYGYTFGSGTRLTVV.

The rearrangement joins TRBV10-2 to TRBJ2-7; 11 nucleotides agree with TRBD1. The V gene end was trimmed by 6 bases and the J gene end by 4 bases; junction bases not matched to a gene: 5. Germline CDR1 is WSHSY and CDR2 is SAAADI. This CDR3 region has 14 residues. The CDR3 nucleotides are TGCGCCAGCAGCCGGACAGGGGGCGGGTACGAGCAGTACTTC. Its protein product is CASSRTGGGYEQYF.

This chain uses TRBV4-2 with TRBJ2-5, with D unresolved. This CDR3 is built from 13 residues. Trimming left V 5 bases short and J 0 bases short, with 7 bases between. The germline CDR1 and CDR2 sequences are LGHNA and YNFKEQ. Here the CDR3 DNA reads TGTGCCAGCAGCTCAGCGTACCAAGAGACCCAGTACTTC. The encoded protein is CASSSAYQETQYF.

The rearrangement uses TRBV11-2 and TRBJ2-7, with D perhaps matching TRBD1 (5 bases). The CDR3 is 14 amino acids. CDR1 and CDR2 (germline): SGHAT, FQNNGV. The germline V and J ends were trimmed by 1 base and 5 bases, with 12 bases remaining between them. CDR3 sequence: CASSLVQVGNEQYF. For the CDR3, the DNA is TGTGCCAGCAGCTTAGTACAGGTTGGGAACGAGCAGTACTTC.

The genes are TRBV19 and TRBJ2-1; 11 bases are shared with TRBD2. The CDR3 is 14 residues long. The J segment lost 6 bases and the V segment lost 6 bases, leaving 4 bases of the junction unmatched. The germline CDR1 and CDR2 sequences are LNHDA and SQIVND (reference sequence). The CDR3: CASSRLAGGNEQFF. The CDR3 region has the DNA TGTGCCAGTAGCCGGCTAGCGGGAGGCAATGAGCAGTTCTTC. Looking up the rest from reference TRBV19 and TRBJ2-1 gives the full variable domain: DGGITQSPKYLFRKEGQNVTLSCEQNLNHDAMYWYRQDPGQGLRLIYYSQIVNDFQKGDIAEGYSVSREKKESFPLTVTSAQKNPTAFYLCASSRLAGGNEQFFGPGTRLTVL.

This rearrangement joins TRBV28 to TRBJ2-3, with a weak D call TRBD1 (6 bases). Per germline, CDR1 MDHEN and CDR2 SYDVKM. The CDR3 sequence is 16 residues long. The V and J ends lost 6 bases and 0 bases respectively, with 16 bases between them. DNA for the CDR3: TGTGCCAGCAGCAACCCGGGACAACCCAGCACAGATACGCAGTATTTT. This gives the protein CASSNPGQPSTDTQYF.

The rearrangement joins TRBV28 to TRBJ1-2, with TRBD1 identical over 9 bases. This CDR3 spans 14 amino acids. V was clipped by 4 bases and J by 7 bases; unmatched bases: 7. Germline loops: CDR1 MDHEN, CDR2 SYDVKM. Written as DNA, the CDR3 is TGTGCCAGCAGTTCTGAAAACAGGGGGCGTGGCTACACCTTC. Its protein product is CASSSENRGRGYTF.

The chain carries TRBV5-8 and TRBJ2-7; 8 bases are a match to TRBD1. The CDR3 totals 14 residues. Germline V lookup: CDR1 SGHTS, CDR2 YDEGEE. The junction had 5 bases not matched to a gene; V was cut back by 2 bases and J by 4 bases. CDR3 region: CASSFAGTGYEQYF. In DNA, the CDR3 is TGTGCCAGCAGCTTCGCGGGGACAGGTTACGAGCAGTACTTC.

This clone was seen only once. The V and J genes are TRBV3-1 (or the pseudogene TRBV3-2) and TRBJ2-5, with 10 bases matching TRBD1. CDR1 is LGHDT and CDR2 is YNNKEL in the germline V gene (reference sequence). CDR3 length: 19 residues. The V segment lost 7 bases and the J segment 7 bases; nucleotides outside the gene matches: 24. CDR3 nucleotide sequence: TGTGCCAGCATCAACAAGTGGGGGGCCGGGACAGGGGCTGGAGGGACCCAGTACTTC. Translating it yields CASINKWGAGTGAGGTQYF.

This clone was counted only a few times. The chain uses TRBV29-1 and TRBJ1-5; D gene unclear. The CDR3 totals 12 residues. With 4 bases removed from V and 2 bases from J, the gap between germline ends came to 6 bases. Germline-derived CDR1 and CDR2 are SQVTM and ANQGSEA. The CDR3 DNA follows: TGCAGCGTTGGAGGGCGCAATCAGCCCCAGCATTTT. Translated: CSVGGRNQPQHF.

The chain links TRBV29-1 to TRBJ2-1; 9 bases map to TRBD2. The trim removed 8 bases at V and 4 bases at J, leaving 12 bases unmatched. The CDR3 covers 15 residues. Germline lookup yields CDR1 SQVTM and CDR2 ANQGSEA. The CDR3 sequence: CSPWGLADSYNEQFF. CDR3 in DNA: TGCAGCCCATGGGGACTAGCCGACTCTTACAATGAGCAGTTCTTC.

Here the CDR3 DNA reads TGCGCCAGCAGTGGAGGGTGGGATTCACCCCTCCACTTT. Encoded protein: CASSGGWDSPLHF. V usage is TRBV4-1 and J usage is TRBJ1-6; D gene ambiguous. Germline lookup yields CDR1 MGHRA and CDR2 YSYEKL. V was trimmed by 6 bases and J by 8 bases, leaving 11 bases between them. The CDR3 spans 13 residues.

The chain carries TRBV5-1 and TRBJ2-2; D gene uncertain. This CDR3 comprises 12 residues. V lost 7 bases to trimming and J lost 4 bases, with 8 bases between them. Germline V CDR1 and CDR2: SGHRS, YFSETQ. The CDR3 sequence: CASHRGTGELFF. As DNA, the CDR3 is TGCGCCAGCCATCGAGGCACCGGGGAGCTGTTTTTT.

This chain links TRBV30 with TRBJ1-1; TRBD1 aligns across 7 bases. Looked up from germline, CDR1 is GTSNPN and CDR2 is SVGIG (reference sequence). The CDR3 loop spans 15 amino acids. V shed 1 base, J shed 7 bases, and the junction held 12 bases outside the gene matches. DNA of the CDR3: TGTGCCTGGAGTGGAAAGGGAACAGGGGAAGGTGAAGCTTTCTTT. This sequence encodes CAWSGKGTGEGEAFF.

The V call is TRBV19, the J call TRBJ2-1, with TRBD1 as a possible D gene (6 bases). The CDR3 runs to 13 residues. CDR1 is LNHDA and CDR2 is SQIVND in the germline V gene (reference sequence). Trimming took 9 bases from V and 6 from J, leaving 15 bases between them. The CDR3 sequence: CASAPGRGNEQFF. CDR3 sequence (DNA): TGTGCCAGCGCCCCGGGCAGGGGCAATGAGCAGTTCTTC.

The chain joins TRBV4-3 to TRBJ1-4, with 7 bases identical to TRBD1. Unmatched junction bases numbered 9, after V lost 4 bases and J lost 7 bases. The CDR3 has 15 amino acids. The V gene's germline CDR1 is LGHNA and CDR2 YSLEER. The CDR3 protein is CASSPADRVGEKLFF. CDR3 sequence (DNA): TGCGCCAGCAGCCCCGCCGACAGGGTGGGTGAAAAACTGTTTTTT.

The V gene is TRBV15, the J gene TRBJ2-5; tentative D call: TRBD1 (6 bases). Trimming removed 0 bases from V and 1 base from J, with 9 bases in between. This CDR3 region has 15 residues. Germline values: CDR1 LNHNV, CDR2 YYDKDF (reference sequence). DNA for the CDR3: TGTGCCACCAGCAGAGATTCGACAGGCCAAGAGACCCAGTACTTC. Protein sequence: CATSRDSTGQETQYF.

The rearrangement uses TRBV19 and TRBJ2-7; 7 bases match TRBD2. V was clipped by 6 bases and J by 0 bases; unmatched bases: 8. This CDR3 is 15 amino acids long. Looked up from germline, CDR1 is LNHDA and CDR2 is SQIVND (reference sequence). CDR3 amino acids: CASRLSGTSSYEQYF. Here the CDR3 DNA reads TGTGCCAGTAGGTTAAGCGGGACGAGCTCCTACGAGCAGTACTTC.